The rows below give T cell receptor beta chains drawn from one sample of a study of T cell responses to AZD1222 COVID-19 vaccine. Sequencing was performed with immunoSEQ multiplex PCR; in TCRdb, only in-frame clones are kept and a portion is missing. Of approximately 130,000 clones in the sample, around 83% were seen once. This sample comprised peripheral blood, obtained 28 days after the second AZD1222 dose. The receptors derive from an adult who received the AZD1222 COVID-19 vaccine. Each CDR3 is given with its conserved first and last residue. A D gene is named only where the DNA matches it firmly. Size tells how often a clone was seen (once, few, many) or the class of an expanded clone, and some rows leave it out.

V gene: TRBV28
clone size: .
D gene: .
J gene: TRBJ1-3
CDR3 DNA: TGTGCCAGCAGTTCCGGCTTTTGGTCCAGCCGATCTGGAAACACCATATATTTT
CDR3 protein: CASSSGFWSSRSGNTIYF

V gene: TRBV7-3
clone size: .
D gene: .
J gene: TRBJ2-3
CDR3 DNA: TGTGCCAGCAGCTCATCGGGCGGTACCACAGATACGCAGTATTTT
CDR3 protein: CASSSSGGTTDTQYF

V gene: TRBV29-1
clone size: once
D gene: .
J gene: TRBJ2-1
CDR3 DNA: TGCAGCGTTGAAATAGATTCATACAATGAGCAGTTCTTC
CDR3 protein: CSVEIDSYNEQFF

V gene: TRBV5-4
clone size: .
D gene: .
J gene: TRBJ2-5
CDR3 DNA: TGTGCCAGCAGCCTCCTTAAGGGGAAAGGCGGGGAGACCCAGTACTTC
CDR3 protein: CASSLLKGKGGETQYF

V gene: TRBV9
clone size: .
D gene: .
J gene: TRBJ1-6
CDR3 DNA: TGTGCCAGCAGCAGCGACAGGTTTAATTCACCCCTCCACTTT
CDR3 protein: CASSSDRFNSPLHF

V gene: TRBV12-5
clone size: .
D gene: .
J gene: TRBJ1-1
CDR3 DNA: TGTGCTAGTGTATGGCAGATCATGAACACTGAAGCTTTCTTT
CDR3 protein: CASVWQIMNTEAFF

V gene: TRBV6-4
clone size: .
D gene: TRBD1
J gene: TRBJ2-2
CDR3 DNA: TGTGCCAGCAGTGGACAGGGGGCGACCGGGGAGCTGTTTTTT
CDR3 protein: CASSGQGATGELFF

V gene: TRBV7-9
clone size: .
D gene: .
J gene: TRBJ1-5
CDR3 DNA: TGTGCCAGCAGCTTGAAGGGTAGCAATCAGCCCCAGCATTTT
CDR3 protein: CASSLKGSNQPQHF

V gene: TRBV7-2
clone size: once
D gene: .
J gene: TRBJ1-2
CDR3 DNA: TGTGCCAGCAGCCTACGATTGGAGGGAGGGGGGGCCTATGGCTACACCTTC
CDR3 protein: CASSLRLEGGGAYGYTF

V gene: TRBV30
clone size: .
D gene: TRBD2
J gene: TRBJ2-5
CDR3 DNA: TGTGCCTGGAGTGGGGGACTAGCGGGGCGAGAGACCCAGTACTTC
CDR3 protein: CAWSGGLAGRETQYF

V gene: TRBV20-1
clone size: .
D gene: .
J gene: TRBJ1-2
CDR3 DNA: TGCAGTGCCCTAGCGGAGGGAGGCTACACCTTC
CDR3 protein: CSALAEGGYTF

V gene: TRBV7-9
clone size: .
D gene: .
J gene: TRBJ1-6
CDR3 DNA: TGTGCCAGCAGCTTAGGTGGGGGTAAGGATTCACCCCTCCACTTT
CDR3 protein: CASSLGGGKDSPLHF

V gene: TRBV19
clone size: .
D gene: .
J gene: TRBJ1-2
CDR3 DNA: TGTGCCAGTAGGGCCCGCGGGGGCTACACCTTC
CDR3 protein: CASRARGGYTF

V gene: TRBV6-5
clone size: .
D gene: TRBD1
J gene: TRBJ2-1
CDR3 DNA: TGTGCCAGCAGTTACGGGACAGGGTTCAATGAGCAGTTCTTC
CDR3 protein: CASSYGTGFNEQFF

V gene: TRBV3-1/TRBV3-2
clone size: .
D gene: .
J gene: TRBJ1-3
CDR3 DNA: TGTGCCAGCAGGCAGGGATCTGGAAACACCATATATTTT
CDR3 protein: CASRQGSGNTIYF

V gene: TRBV6-2/TRBV6-3
clone size: .
D gene: TRBD1
J gene: TRBJ1-5
CDR3 DNA: TGTGCCAGCAGCCCTAGAACAGGGGGCAGCTATAGCAATCAGCCCCAGCATTTT
CDR3 protein: CASSPRTGGSYSNQPQHF

V gene: TRBV9
clone size: .
D gene: .
J gene: TRBJ1-3
CDR3 DNA: TGTGCCAGCAGCGTAGACCCCGATACCTCTGGAAACACCATATATTTT
CDR3 protein: CASSVDPDTSGNTIYF

V gene: TRBV7-2
clone size: once
D gene: TRBD2
J gene: TRBJ2-5
CDR3 DNA: TGTGCCAGCAGCTTACCTAGCGGGGGGTTGGAAACCCAGTACTTC
CDR3 protein: CASSLPSGGLETQYF

V gene: TRBV28
clone size: .
D gene: TRBD2
J gene: TRBJ2-7
CDR3 DNA: TGTGCCAGCAGTGCGAAGGGTGCGGGGGGCTACGAGCAGTACTTC
CDR3 protein: CASSAKGAGGYEQYF

V gene: TRBV10-2
clone size: medium-sized
D gene: .
J gene: TRBJ2-7
CDR3 DNA: TGCGCCAGCCTGAAAACCGATACCTACGAGCAGTACTTC
CDR3 protein: CASLKTDTYEQYF

V gene: TRBV18
clone size: .
D gene: TRBD1
J gene: TRBJ1-1
CDR3 DNA: TGTGCCAGCTCACTCGGACAGGAGGGGAGCACTGAAGCTTTCTTT
CDR3 protein: CASSLGQEGSTEAFF

V gene: TRBV7-2
clone size: .
D gene: .
J gene: TRBJ2-7
CDR3 DNA: TGTGCCAGCAGCTTAGTAGGTCGGGGGTCAAACGAGCAGTACTTC
CDR3 protein: CASSLVGRGSNEQYF

V gene: TRBV6-2/TRBV6-3
clone size: once
D gene: TRBD1
J gene: TRBJ1-1
CDR3 DNA: TGTGCCAGCAGCCCTTCGACAGGGAGGACTGAAGCTTTCTTT
CDR3 protein: CASSPSTGRTEAFF

V gene: TRBV28
clone size: .
D gene: .
J gene: TRBJ1-2
CDR3 DNA: TGTGCCAGCGAGAGTAACTATGGCTACACCTTC
CDR3 protein: CASESNYGYTF

V gene: TRBV3-1/TRBV3-2
clone size: .
D gene: TRBD1
J gene: TRBJ1-1
CDR3 DNA: TGTGCCAGCAGCCAACAGGGGGGCACTGAAGCTTTCTTT
CDR3 protein: CASSQQGGTEAFF

V gene: TRBV10-3
clone size: .
D gene: .
J gene: TRBJ2-3
CDR3 DNA: TGTGCCATCAGTGCTGGAGATACGCAGTATTTT
CDR3 protein: CAISAGDTQYF

V gene: TRBV3-1/TRBV3-2
clone size: .
D gene: TRBD1
J gene: TRBJ1-2
CDR3 DNA: TGTGCCAGCAGCCGGAAAACACCGACAGGGGACTATGGCTACACCTTC
CDR3 protein: CASSRKTPTGDYGYTF

V gene: TRBV7-9
clone size: .
D gene: .
J gene: TRBJ1-5
CDR3 DNA: TGTGCCAGCAGTTATTGGAGCAATCAGCCCCAGCATTTT
CDR3 protein: CASSYWSNQPQHF

V gene: TRBV19
clone size: .
D gene: .
J gene: TRBJ2-1
CDR3 DNA: TGTGCCAGTAGTATATTAGCGGTGTCCTACAATGAGCAGTTCTTC
CDR3 protein: CASSILAVSYNEQFF

V gene: TRBV7-9
clone size: .
D gene: TRBD1
J gene: TRBJ1-5
CDR3 DNA: TGTGCCAGCAGCTTAGGGACAGGGCAAGGTCAGCCCCAGCATTTT
CDR3 protein: CASSLGTGQGQPQHF

V gene: TRBV5-6
clone size: .
D gene: .
J gene: TRBJ2-5
CDR3 DNA: TGTGCCAGCAGCTTGCGTGGCTCGGGGCCGGAGACCCAGTACTTC
CDR3 protein: CASSLRGSGPETQYF

V gene: TRBV6-5
clone size: .
D gene: TRBD1
J gene: TRBJ2-7
CDR3 DNA: TGTGCCAGCAGCTCGGGACAGGGTGGTTACGAGCAGTACTTC
CDR3 protein: CASSSGQGGYEQYF

V gene: TRBV5-6
clone size: once
D gene: .
J gene: TRBJ1-4
CDR3 DNA: TGTGCCAGCAGCTCCCTTGGATGGACCCGGACTAATGAAAAACTGTTTTTT
CDR3 protein: CASSSLGWTRTNEKLFF

V gene: TRBV18
clone size: few
D gene: .
J gene: TRBJ1-1
CDR3 DNA: TGTGCCAGCTCACCCACCAGACTGAACACTGAAGCTTTCTTT
CDR3 protein: CASSPTRLNTEAFF

V gene: TRBV10-3
clone size: .
D gene: TRBD1
J gene: TRBJ2-3
CDR3 DNA: TGTGCCATCAGTGAGAGGACAGGGAGTAGAGATACGCAGTATTTT
CDR3 protein: CAISERTGSRDTQYF

V gene: TRBV5-1
clone size: .
D gene: TRBD2
J gene: TRBJ2-2
CDR3 DNA: TGCGCCAGCAGAGTTAGCGGGGGGACCGGGGAGCTGTTTTTT
CDR3 protein: CASRVSGGTGELFF

V gene: TRBV6-5
clone size: .
D gene: .
J gene: TRBJ2-5
CDR3 DNA: TGTGCCAGCAGCTGGGGAGTTGGGACCTCTGAGACCCAGTACTTC
CDR3 protein: CASSWGVGTSETQYF

V gene: TRBV3-1/TRBV3-2
clone size: .
D gene: TRBD1
J gene: TRBJ1-4
CDR3 DNA: TGTGCCAGCAGCCTCGGGACAGGGCGAAAACTGTTTTTT
CDR3 protein: CASSLGTGRKLFF

V gene: TRBV10-1
clone size: .
D gene: .
J gene: TRBJ1-1
CDR3 DNA: TGCGCCAGCAGTGAGTCCGGAGCCTTATTCGCTGAAGCTTTCTTT
CDR3 protein: CASSESGALFAEAFF

V gene: TRBV24-1
clone size: .
D gene: .
J gene: TRBJ2-7
CDR3 DNA: TGTGCCACCAGTGATGGGGGTACCTACGAGCAGTACTTC
CDR3 protein: CATSDGGTYEQYF

V gene: TRBV18
clone size: .
D gene: TRBD1
J gene: TRBJ2-1
CDR3 DNA: TGTGCCAGCTCACCACGGCCGGGACAGGGATACAATGAGCAGTTCTTC
CDR3 protein: CASSPRPGQGYNEQFF

V gene: TRBV6-5
clone size: .
D gene: .
J gene: TRBJ2-5
CDR3 DNA: TGTGCCAGCTACCAAGCTGAGACCCAGTACTTC
CDR3 protein: CASYQAETQYF

V gene: TRBV2
clone size: .
D gene: .
J gene: TRBJ1-2
CDR3 DNA: TGTGCCAGCAGTGAAGCGGGACGAACCAGGGGATTAGATGGCTACACCTTC
CDR3 protein: CASSEAGRTRGLDGYTF

V gene: TRBV4-1
clone size: .
D gene: TRBD1
J gene: TRBJ1-2
CDR3 DNA: TGCGCCAGCAGTTCCGGGACAGGGAGCTATGGCTACACCTTC
CDR3 protein: CASSSGTGSYGYTF

V gene: TRBV28
clone size: .
D gene: .
J gene: TRBJ1-1
CDR3 DNA: TGTGCCAGCAGTTTAGTTACCGTGGGTCGCTCGCTGGAAGCTTTCTTT
CDR3 protein: CASSLVTVGRSLEAFF

V gene: TRBV4-3
clone size: .
D gene: TRBD2
J gene: TRBJ2-7
CDR3 DNA: TGCGCCAGCAGCCTCTTAGCGGGGACATCCTACGAGCAGTACTTC
CDR3 protein: CASSLLAGTSYEQYF

V gene: TRBV28
clone size: .
D gene: TRBD2
J gene: TRBJ2-3
CDR3 DNA: TGTGCCAGCAGTGCCACCGGGACTACCACAGATACGCAGTATTTT
CDR3 protein: CASSATGTTTDTQYF

V gene: TRBV9
clone size: .
D gene: .
J gene: TRBJ1-1
CDR3 DNA: TGTGCCAGCAGCCAGGGCGGCAGCAACACTGAAGCTTTCTTT
CDR3 protein: CASSQGGSNTEAFF

V gene: TRBV9
clone size: .
D gene: .
J gene: TRBJ2-5
CDR3 DNA: TGTGCCAGCAGCCCAGGACAGCCGCAAGAGACCCAGTACTTC
CDR3 protein: CASSPGQPQETQYF

V gene: TRBV5-1
clone size: .
D gene: TRBD2
J gene: TRBJ2-3
CDR3 DNA: TGCGCCAGCAGCTTGGCCTTTACGGGGGGTCCAACAGATACGCAGTATTTT
CDR3 protein: CASSLAFTGGPTDTQYF

V gene: TRBV3-1/TRBV3-2
clone size: .
D gene: .
J gene: TRBJ1-2
CDR3 DNA: TGTGCCAGCAGCCAAGGTGACGGACGAACTTATGGCTACACCTTC
CDR3 protein: CASSQGDGRTYGYTF